Listed here is a single T cell receptor (beta chain). Its cognate antigen has yet to be identified. Per-base quality was not reported, and no clone a single base away is much larger than it. V is cut back by 3 bases and J by 1 base, with 8 bases in the junction unmatched. The CDR3 runs 19 amino acids, cysteine and phenylalanine included. Of the read, only the CDR3 DNA is kept; its 57 bases are in frame from base 1. The donors were healthy, HIV-negative adults with no recently reported acute infections or vaccinations. Only Caucasian adults living in Nashville, Tennessee, USA were represented among the donors. CD4+ T cells were enriched by magnetic negative selection; naive cells were then positively selected on CD45RA, and the negative fraction formed the memory subset. Blood was obtained by leukapheresis, after which PBMCs were separated by Ficoll-Histopaque density gradient centrifugation and cryopreserved in liquid nitrogen vapor phase. Analytical flow cytometry was used to check the purity and quantity of each magnetically sorted T cell population. Each sorted fraction had its genomic DNA isolated and then quantified by UV absorbance on a Nanodrop 2000c.

These data come from a study of shared clonotypes between healthy human individuals (dated by TCRdb to 2018 to 2020). Some background on the complete study: Three men and a couple of women, aged 18 to 49 years, made up the cohort. Per donor, three plates each were used for CD4 naive and CD4 memory, two for CD8 naive, and one for CD8 memory. Blood TCR repertoires of a handful of healthy adults were deeply sequenced to estimate repertoire size and the extent of clonotype sharing between individuals. Different laboratories and diverse techniques were used to prepare libraries and sequence TCR repertoires, to increase sequencing depth and limit assay-specific biases. Between about 0.9 and 9 billion PBMCs per donor were obtained by leukapheresis. What the work shows at the level of the full study, not this receptor alone: When four donors were compared, the shared fraction of clonotypes was about 5% for naive CD4, approximately 3.5% for naive CD8, about 2.4% for memory CD4, and 0.4% for memory CD8. Incomplete sequencing was indicated by rarefaction of sorted-subset datasets, despite the large sequencing depth. Only blood was sampled, and tissue TCR repertoires likely differ from those in blood. Larger estimated clonotype richness was generally found for naive subsets than for memory subsets. The small number of donors limited the genetic and exposure-history diversity represented. Based on pairwise subsampling, the degree of clonotype sharing among donors was expected to be affected by sequencing depth. Compared with non-shared clonotypes, clonotypes shared by all four sorted-subset donors had higher generation probabilities.

Using the deep immunoSEQ assay, multiplex PCR amplified TCR CDR3 regions from genomic DNA. Extracted genomic DNA from each cell subset was spread evenly across all wells of several immunoSEQ 96-well plates, with each plate serving as a replicate. For sorted subsets, about 220 ng of genomic DNA, equivalent to some 33,000 T cell genomes, went into each replicate PCR. The purified libraries were quantified using a Qubit 3.0 fluorometer, sized with a Bioanalyzer 2100, and then quantified again using the KAPA Library Quantification kit. Every immunoSEQ 96-well plate was sequenced on a dedicated single-read 150-cycle Illumina NextSeq 550 flow cell. Turning to the authors' computational methods: Because the immunoSEQ output held only junctional sequences and lacked quality scores, the filtering could not match the filtering applied to full-length reads. Sequences were annotated with PyIR, a Python wrapper for IgBLAST v1.9, using IMGT germline references to assign V/J genes and CDR3. Reads were removed for weak V/J assignments (E-value above 1e-6), missing CDR3, stop codons, out-of-frame junctions, or ambiguous translated residues. V3J clonotypes were defined by identical inferred V gene, J gene, and CDR3 amino acid sequence. Percentage overlap between repertoires was computed as shared unique clonotypes divided by the size of the smaller repertoire. Repertoire richness was assessed with RTK rarefaction, the Chao1 estimator, and Recon v2.1 estimates of unobserved clonotypes. For all TCRbeta clonotypes obtained by the gDNA method from several donors, generation probabilities were computed with OLGA. In TCRdb, the immuneACCESS table is reduced to in-frame sequences with V and J assigned. These tables do not hold every clone; where another copy was compared, an unresolved V gene accounts for under half, and the others remain unexplained. V and J calls and clone size are given by that table; D and trimming were obtained from the DNA. The sample profile shows 2 million to 2.5 million clones; approximately 95% of them were found once. The ten biggest clones cover around 0.13% of the sample.

Source material: naive CD4+ T cells sorted from blood. Reading the label with the study, this specimen's cell subset or site is: CD45RA+ positively selected. The sequence is built from TRBV5-3 and TRBJ2-2; TRBD2 lines up with 14 middle nucleotides. TRBV5-3 is labeled an ORF, and its function is uncertain. This TCR came from a man younger than 30 in good health. CDR3 reads: CARSCSGLAGAENTGELFF. Here is the DNA: TGTGCCAGAAGCTGCTCGGGACTAGCGGGAGCCGAGAACACCGGGGAGCTGTTTTTT.